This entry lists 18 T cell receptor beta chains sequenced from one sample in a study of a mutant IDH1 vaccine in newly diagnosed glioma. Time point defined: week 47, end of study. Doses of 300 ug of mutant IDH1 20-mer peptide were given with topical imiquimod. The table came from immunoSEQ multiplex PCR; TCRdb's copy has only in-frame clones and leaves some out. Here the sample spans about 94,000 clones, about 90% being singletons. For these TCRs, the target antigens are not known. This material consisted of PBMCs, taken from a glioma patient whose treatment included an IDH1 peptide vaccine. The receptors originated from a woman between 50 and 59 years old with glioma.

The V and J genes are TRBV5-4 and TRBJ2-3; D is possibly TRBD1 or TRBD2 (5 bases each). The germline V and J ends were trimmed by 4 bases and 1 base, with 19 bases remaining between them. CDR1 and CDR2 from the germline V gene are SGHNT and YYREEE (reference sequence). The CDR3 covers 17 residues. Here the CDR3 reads CASSAGASIERTDTQYF. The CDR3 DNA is TGTGCCAGCAGCGCCGGGGCATCGATTGAACGCACAGATACGCAGTATTTT. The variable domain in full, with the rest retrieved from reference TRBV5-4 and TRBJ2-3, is ETGVTQSPTHLIKTRGQQVTLRCSSQSGHNTVSWYQQALGQGPQFIFQYYREEENGRGNFPPRFSGLQFPNYSSELNVNALELDDSALYLCASSAGASIERTDTQYFGPGTRLTVL.

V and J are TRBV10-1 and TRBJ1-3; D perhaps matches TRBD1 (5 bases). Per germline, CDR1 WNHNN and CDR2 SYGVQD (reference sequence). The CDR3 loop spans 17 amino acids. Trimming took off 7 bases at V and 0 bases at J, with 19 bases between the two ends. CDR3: CASKRRQRAYSGNTIYF. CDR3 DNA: TGCGCCAGCAAACGCCGACAGCGGGCCTACTCTGGAAACACCATATATTTT.

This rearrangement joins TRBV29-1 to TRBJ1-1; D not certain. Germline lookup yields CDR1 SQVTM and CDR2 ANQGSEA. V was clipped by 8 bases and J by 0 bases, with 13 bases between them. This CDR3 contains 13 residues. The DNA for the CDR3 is TGCAGCTGCCACAGAGACATGAACACTGAAGCTTTCTTT. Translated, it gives CSCHRDMNTEAFF.

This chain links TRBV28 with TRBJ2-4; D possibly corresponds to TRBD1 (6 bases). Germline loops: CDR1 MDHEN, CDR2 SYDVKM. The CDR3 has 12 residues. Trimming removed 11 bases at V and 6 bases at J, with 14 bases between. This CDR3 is CASGAGVNIQYF. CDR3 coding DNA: TGTGCCTCCGGGGCAGGGGTAAACATTCAGTACTTC.

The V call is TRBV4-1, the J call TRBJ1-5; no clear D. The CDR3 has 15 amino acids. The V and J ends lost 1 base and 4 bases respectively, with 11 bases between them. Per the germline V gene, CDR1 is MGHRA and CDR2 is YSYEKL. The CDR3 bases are TGCGCCAGCAGCCAAGCGCAAGCAGAGAATCAGCCCCAGCATTTT. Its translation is CASSQAQAENQPQHF.

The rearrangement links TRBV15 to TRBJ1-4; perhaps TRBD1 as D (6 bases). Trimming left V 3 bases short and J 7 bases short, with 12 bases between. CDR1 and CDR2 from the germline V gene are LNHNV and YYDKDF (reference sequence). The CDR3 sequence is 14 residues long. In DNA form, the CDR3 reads TGTGCCACCAGCAGTTCCAGGGGAGCTGAAAAACTGTTTTTT. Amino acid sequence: CATSSSRGAEKLFF.

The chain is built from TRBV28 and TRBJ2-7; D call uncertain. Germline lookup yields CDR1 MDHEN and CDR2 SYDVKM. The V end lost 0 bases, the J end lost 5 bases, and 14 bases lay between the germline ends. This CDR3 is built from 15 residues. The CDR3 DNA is TGTGCCAGCAGTTTATGGGGCCCATTAAGTGACGAGCAGTACTTC. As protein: CASSLWGPLSDEQYF.

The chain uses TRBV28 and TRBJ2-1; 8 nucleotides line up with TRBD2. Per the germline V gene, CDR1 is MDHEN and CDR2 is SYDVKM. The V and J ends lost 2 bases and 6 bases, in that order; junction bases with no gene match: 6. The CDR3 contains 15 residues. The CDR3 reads CASSLPTSGLNEQFF. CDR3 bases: TGTGCCAGCAGTTTACCCACTAGCGGTCTCAATGAGCAGTTCTTC.

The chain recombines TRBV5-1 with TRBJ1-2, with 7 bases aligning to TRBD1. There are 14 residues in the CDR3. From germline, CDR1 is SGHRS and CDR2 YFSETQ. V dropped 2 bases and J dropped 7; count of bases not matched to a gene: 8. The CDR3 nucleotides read TGCGCCAGCAGCTTCCGGACAGGAACCCCTGGCTACACCTTC. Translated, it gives CASSFRTGTPGYTF.

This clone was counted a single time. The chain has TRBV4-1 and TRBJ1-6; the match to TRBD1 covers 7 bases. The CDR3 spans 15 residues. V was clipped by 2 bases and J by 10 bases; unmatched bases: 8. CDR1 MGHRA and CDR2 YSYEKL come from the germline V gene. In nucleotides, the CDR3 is TGCGCCAGCAGCCAACCACGGGACAGATCCTCACCCCTCCACTTT. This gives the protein CASSQPRDRSSPLHF.

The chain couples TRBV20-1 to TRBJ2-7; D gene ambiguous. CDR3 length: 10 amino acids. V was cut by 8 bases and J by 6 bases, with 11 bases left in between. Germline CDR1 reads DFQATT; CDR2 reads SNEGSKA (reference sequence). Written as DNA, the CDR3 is TGCAGTACCCTACTGGGCGAGCAGTACTTC. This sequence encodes CSTLLGEQYF.

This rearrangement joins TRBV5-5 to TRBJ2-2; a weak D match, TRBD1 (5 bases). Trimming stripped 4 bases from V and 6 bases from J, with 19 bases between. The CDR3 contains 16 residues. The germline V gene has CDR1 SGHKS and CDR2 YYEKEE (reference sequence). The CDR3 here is CASSPSPGIDSGELFF. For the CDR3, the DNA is TGTGCCAGCAGCCCATCCCCAGGGATAGATTCCGGGGAGCTGTTTTTT.

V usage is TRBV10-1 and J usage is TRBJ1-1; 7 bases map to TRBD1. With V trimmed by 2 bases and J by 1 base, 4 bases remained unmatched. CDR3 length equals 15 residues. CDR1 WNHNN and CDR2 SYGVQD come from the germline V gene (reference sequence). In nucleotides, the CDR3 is TGCGCCAGCAGTGAGAACAGGGGAGGGAACACTGAAGCTTTCTTT. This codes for CASSENRGGNTEAFF.

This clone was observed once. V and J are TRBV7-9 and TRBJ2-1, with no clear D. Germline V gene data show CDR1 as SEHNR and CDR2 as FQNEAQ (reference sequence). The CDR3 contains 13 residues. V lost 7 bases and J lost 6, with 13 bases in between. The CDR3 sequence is CASTRLSFNEQFF. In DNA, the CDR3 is TGTGCCAGCACCCGCCTTTCTTTCAATGAGCAGTTCTTC.

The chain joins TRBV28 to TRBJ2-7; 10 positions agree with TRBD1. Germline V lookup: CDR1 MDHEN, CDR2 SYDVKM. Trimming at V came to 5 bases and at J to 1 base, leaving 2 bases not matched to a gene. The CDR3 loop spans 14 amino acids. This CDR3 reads CASSPGQGSYEQYF. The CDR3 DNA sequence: TGTGCCAGCAGTCCGGGACAGGGGTCCTACGAGCAGTACTTC.

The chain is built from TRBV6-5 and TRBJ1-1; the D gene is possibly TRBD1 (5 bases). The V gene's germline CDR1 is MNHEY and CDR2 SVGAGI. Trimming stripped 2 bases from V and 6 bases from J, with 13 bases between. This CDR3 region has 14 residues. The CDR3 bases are TGTGCCAGCAGTTACGTTACAGGCGGTCCTGAAGCTTTCTTT. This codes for CASSYVTGGPEAFF.

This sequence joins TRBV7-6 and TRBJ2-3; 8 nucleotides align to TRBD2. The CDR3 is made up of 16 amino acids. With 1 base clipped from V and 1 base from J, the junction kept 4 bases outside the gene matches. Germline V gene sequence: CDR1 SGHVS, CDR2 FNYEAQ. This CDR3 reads CASSLEGAGGTDTQYF. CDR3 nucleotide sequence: TGTGCCAGCAGCTTAGAGGGAGCGGGAGGCACAGATACGCAGTATTTT.

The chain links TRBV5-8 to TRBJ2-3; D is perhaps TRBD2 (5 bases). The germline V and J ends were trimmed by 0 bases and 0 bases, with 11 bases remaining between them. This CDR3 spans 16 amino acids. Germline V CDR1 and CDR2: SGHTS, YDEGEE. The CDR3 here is CASSLGARGSTDTQYF. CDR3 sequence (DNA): TGTGCCAGCAGCTTGGGGGCACGGGGTAGCACAGATACGCAGTATTTT.